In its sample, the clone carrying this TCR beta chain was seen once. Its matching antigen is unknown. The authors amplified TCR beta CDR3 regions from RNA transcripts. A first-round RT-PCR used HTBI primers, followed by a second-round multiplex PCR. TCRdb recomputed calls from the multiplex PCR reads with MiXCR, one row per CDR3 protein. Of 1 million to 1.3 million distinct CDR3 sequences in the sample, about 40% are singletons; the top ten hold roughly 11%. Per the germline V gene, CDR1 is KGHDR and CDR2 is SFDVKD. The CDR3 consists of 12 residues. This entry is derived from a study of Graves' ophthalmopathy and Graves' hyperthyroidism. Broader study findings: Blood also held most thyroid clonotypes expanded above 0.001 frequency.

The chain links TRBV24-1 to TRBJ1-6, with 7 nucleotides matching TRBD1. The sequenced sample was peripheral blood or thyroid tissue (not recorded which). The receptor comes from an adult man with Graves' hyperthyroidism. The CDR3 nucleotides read TGTGCTAGGGACAGCTGGAATTCACCCCTCCACTTT. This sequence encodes CARDSWNSPLHF.